This TCR beta chain derives from a study of blood T cell repertoires in COVID-19. Study summary: PBMCs, B-cell-depleted T cells, or T cells provided the cDNA or gDNA that made up the material.

The CDR3 loop spans 13 amino acids. Per the germline V gene, CDR1 is MNHEY and CDR2 is SVGAGI. V lost 1 base and J 5 bases, leaving 6 bases between the germline ends. Sequencing was performed with immunoSEQ multiplex PCR; in TCRdb, only in-frame clones are kept and a portion is missing. The sample carries fewer than 300,000 clones, 88% recorded once. Ages ranged from 18 to 89 years, with residence in 24 US areas. The chain joins TRBV6-5 to TRBJ2-1, with a possible D match to TRBD2 (6 bases). The clonotype was recovered from a woman aged 40 to 55 with acute COVID-19. The source material was PBMCs or T cells enriched from blood (not recorded which). CDR3 in DNA: TGTGCCAGCAGTTACTGGAGGGACAATGAGCAGTTCTTC. It codes for CASSYWRDNEQFF.